The next 3 T cell receptor beta chains were all read from a single sample in a study of T cells in Graves' hyperthyroidism and ophthalmopathy. From RNA transcripts, TCR beta CDR3 regions were amplified. The HTBI set primed first-round TCR CDR3 RT-PCR. A single record per CDR3 protein comes from TCRdb applying MiXCR to the multiplex PCR reads. Among approximately 510,000 distinct CDR3 sequences listed, 20% to 25% were seen once. The sequenced sample consisted of blood. Every receptor here comes from a man aged 18 to 29 with Graves' hyperthyroidism.

This clonotype showed up just a few times. This chain links TRBV25-1 with TRBJ1-6; no firm D call. Trimming stripped 3 bases from V and 8 bases from J, with 14 bases between. CDR1 and CDR2 from the germline V gene are MGHDK and SYGVNS. CDR3 length: 15 residues. CDR3 DNA sequence: TGTGCCAGCAGTGACGGCGGCAGGCGGCATTCACCCCTCCACTTT. Translated, it gives CASSDGGRRHSPLHF.

This clonotype was found many times. The gene calls are TRBV6-5 and TRBJ2-7, with a possible D match to TRBD1 (6 bases). The germline V gene has CDR1 MNHEY and CDR2 SVGAGI. Trimming pared 5 bases from V and 7 bases from J, leaving 15 bases between. This CDR3 spans 13 amino acids. DNA for the CDR3: TGTGCCAGCAGTCAGCACAGGGTGGGGGAGCAGTACTTC. Encoded protein: CASSQHRVGEQYF.

The sample holds many counts of this clonotype. The gene calls are TRBV6-1 and TRBJ2-2; 9 bases are shared with TRBD2. Trimming cost V 5 bases and J 8 bases; bases outside gene matches: 9. This CDR3 is 15 amino acids long. Germline V CDR1 and CDR2: MNHNS, SASEGT. The chain's CDR3 is CASSKASGARGELFF. The CDR3 DNA sequence: TGTGCCAGCAGTAAGGCTAGCGGGGCGAGGGGGGAGCTGTTTTTT.